The source of this T cell receptor beta chain is a study of OX40 agonist ivuxolimab in advanced cancers. The germline V gene encodes CDR1 SGHAT and CDR2 FQNNGV. CDR3 size: 16 residues. V was cut by 1 base and J by 2 bases, with 12 bases left in between. The data were produced by immunoSEQ multiplex PCR, yet TCRdb's version contains in-frame clones alone and is incomplete. In the table there are about 41,000 clones, about 87% of which are singletons. Study-level points and caveats: Low normalized clonal expansion also occurred in some nonresponding patients.

Notes on this clone: What it binds is not known.

The chain joins TRBV11-2 to TRBJ2-1, with D possibly being TRBD1 (6 bases). This receptor was obtained from an adult with an advanced solid tumor such as melanoma, head and neck, liver or kidney cancer. Sample: CD4+ or CD8+ T cells sorted from blood, taken in a trial of the OX40 agonist ivuxolimab. The CDR3 DNA is TGTGCCAGCAGCTTAGGCCTAGAGGGGGCCTACAATGAGCAGTTCTTC. Its translation is CASSLGLEGAYNEQFF.